Listed below are T cell receptor beta chains from one sample, sequenced in a study of T cells after yellow fever vaccination. One entry per CDR3 protein, called by TCRdb with MiXCR from the 5' RACE reads. This table holds more than 90,000 distinct CDR3 sequences, 5.5% to 8% found once. Sequencing was performed on CD4+ T cells sorted from PBMCs, taken 35 to 50 days after the first yellow fever vaccination. Source of these receptors: a man between 18 and 35 years old who received the YFV17D yellow fever vaccine. The CDR3 runs from the conserved cysteine through the conserved F or W. The order of the fields is clone size, J gene, V gene, CDR3 length, D gene, CDR3 protein, CDR3 DNA. A D gene is named only where the DNA matches it firmly. Only some rows state a clone size, as once, few, many or a class for expanded clones.

clone size: many
J gene: TRBJ1-1
V gene: TRBV20-1
CDR3 length: 13
D gene: -
CDR3 protein: CSARYTGPEEAFF
CDR3 DNA: TGCAGTGCTAGATATACAGGTCCAGAGGAAGCTTTCTTT

clone size: once
J gene: TRBJ1-5
V gene: TRBV19
CDR3 length: 13
D gene: TRBD1
CDR3 protein: CASTGQGNGPQHF
CDR3 DNA: TGTGCCAGTACCGGACAGGGTAACGGGCCCCAGCATTTT

clone size: many
J gene: TRBJ1-6
V gene: TRBV12-3/TRBV12-4
CDR3 length: 14
D gene: -
CDR3 protein: CASSFAGLNSPLHF
CDR3 DNA: TGTGCCAGCAGTTTTGCAGGCCTTAATTCACCCCTCCACTTT

clone size: -
J gene: TRBJ1-5
V gene: TRBV7-2
CDR3 length: 15
D gene: TRBD1
CDR3 protein: CASSPGGNSNQPQHF
CDR3 DNA: TGTGCCAGCAGCCCAGGGGGGAATAGCAATCAGCCCCAGCATTTT

clone size: many
J gene: TRBJ2-3
V gene: TRBV7-9
CDR3 length: 15
D gene: -
CDR3 protein: CASTLSGTSTDTQYF
CDR3 DNA: TGTGCCAGCACCCTCAGCGGGACAAGCACAGATACGCAGTATTTT

clone size: many
J gene: TRBJ2-7
V gene: TRBV7-2
CDR3 length: 13
D gene: -
CDR3 protein: CASSLFRRGEQYF
CDR3 DNA: TGTGCCAGCAGCTTATTCCGACGGGGCGAGCAGTACTTC

clone size: many
J gene: TRBJ2-1
V gene: TRBV24-1
CDR3 length: 15
D gene: -
CDR3 protein: CATSDQSGTSDEQFF
CDR3 DNA: TGTGCCACCAGTGACCAGTCGGGGACCTCGGATGAGCAGTTCTTC

clone size: many
J gene: TRBJ2-2
V gene: TRBV5-1
CDR3 length: 13
D gene: TRBD1
CDR3 protein: CASSWDRGRELFF
CDR3 DNA: TGCGCCAGCAGCTGGGACAGGGGCAGGGAGCTGTTTTTT

clone size: -
J gene: TRBJ1-2
V gene: TRBV7-9
CDR3 length: 13
D gene: -
CDR3 protein: CASSFNSVGGYTF
CDR3 DNA: TGTGCCAGCAGCTTTAATTCTGTTGGTGGCTACACCTTC

clone size: -
J gene: TRBJ1-1
V gene: TRBV29-1
CDR3 length: 13
D gene: -
CDR3 protein: CSFRRNENTEAFF
CDR3 DNA: TGCAGCTTTCGACGGAATGAGAACACTGAAGCTTTCTTT

clone size: many
J gene: TRBJ2-1
V gene: TRBV30
CDR3 length: 13
D gene: -
CDR3 protein: CAWSVLTGNEQFF
CDR3 DNA: TGTGCCTGGAGTGTATTAACCGGCAATGAGCAGTTCTTC

clone size: many
J gene: TRBJ2-5
V gene: TRBV7-2
CDR3 length: 15
D gene: -
CDR3 protein: CASSLVFGNQETQYF
CDR3 DNA: TGTGCCAGCAGCTTAGTTTTCGGGAATCAAGAGACCCAGTACTTC

clone size: -
J gene: TRBJ2-5
V gene: TRBV4-2
CDR3 length: 15
D gene: -
CDR3 protein: CASSQARDAGGTQYF
CDR3 DNA: TGTGCCAGCAGCCAAGCCCGGGACGCAGGAGGGACCCAGTACTTC

clone size: many
J gene: TRBJ2-1
V gene: TRBV5-1
CDR3 length: 16
D gene: -
CDR3 protein: CASSLSSGAPYNEQFF
CDR3 DNA: TGCGCCAGCAGCTTGTCATCCGGGGCGCCGTACAATGAGCAGTTCTTC

clone size: -
J gene: TRBJ1-2
V gene: TRBV7-2
CDR3 length: 13
D gene: -
CDR3 protein: CASSSGVGYGYTF
CDR3 DNA: TGTGCCAGCAGCTCGGGGGTGGGCTATGGCTACACCTTC

clone size: few
J gene: TRBJ1-4
V gene: TRBV20-1
CDR3 length: 13
D gene: -
CDR3 protein: CSAHGGANEKLFF
CDR3 DNA: TGCAGTGCCCACGGTGGGGCTAATGAAAAACTGTTTTTT

clone size: -
J gene: TRBJ2-5
V gene: TRBV7-2
CDR3 length: 11
D gene: -
CDR3 protein: CASRQQETQYF
CDR3 DNA: TGTGCCAGCAGACAGCAAGAGACCCAGTACTTC

clone size: many
J gene: TRBJ1-1
V gene: TRBV7-2
CDR3 length: 15
D gene: -
CDR3 protein: CASSSLGNANTEAFF
CDR3 DNA: TGTGCCAGCAGCTCCCTGGGCAACGCGAACACTGAAGCTTTCTTT

clone size: few
J gene: TRBJ1-2
V gene: TRBV12-5
CDR3 length: 12
D gene: -
CDR3 protein: CASWGGYSGYTF
CDR3 DNA: TGTGCTAGTTGGGGCGGGTACTCCGGCTACACCTTC

clone size: -
J gene: TRBJ2-7
V gene: TRBV5-4
CDR3 length: 12
D gene: -
CDR3 protein: CASSTRDQEQYF
CDR3 DNA: TGTGCCAGCAGTACCCGGGACCAGGAGCAGTACTTC

clone size: many
J gene: TRBJ2-1
V gene: TRBV20-1
CDR3 length: 12
D gene: -
CDR3 protein: CSASPFSGEQFF
CDR3 DNA: TGCAGTGCTAGCCCCTTTAGTGGTGAGCAGTTCTTC

clone size: many
J gene: TRBJ2-4
V gene: TRBV12-3/TRBV12-4
CDR3 length: 14
D gene: -
CDR3 protein: CASSLPGTKNIQYF
CDR3 DNA: TGTGCCAGCAGTTTACCAGGGACCAAAAACATTCAGTACTTC

clone size: many
J gene: TRBJ2-7
V gene: TRBV7-2
CDR3 length: 13
D gene: -
CDR3 protein: CASRGRAPYEQYF
CDR3 DNA: TGTGCCAGCAGAGGTCGGGCACCCTACGAGCAGTACTTC

clone size: -
J gene: TRBJ2-3
V gene: TRBV27
CDR3 length: 16
D gene: TRBD1
CDR3 protein: CASSWYTGGNTDTQYF
CDR3 DNA: TGTGCCAGCAGTTGGTATACAGGGGGGAACACAGATACGCAGTATTTT

clone size: -
J gene: TRBJ1-2
V gene: TRBV20-1
CDR3 length: 13
D gene: -
CDR3 protein: CSASLHGANGYTF
CDR3 DNA: TGCAGTGCTAGTCTCCACGGGGCGAATGGCTACACCTTC

clone size: many
J gene: TRBJ2-7
V gene: TRBV6-5
CDR3 length: 15
D gene: -
CDR3 protein: CASSYWAGKDYEQYF
CDR3 DNA: TGTGCCAGCAGTTATTGGGCAGGGAAAGACTACGAGCAGTACTTC

clone size: many
J gene: TRBJ2-1
V gene: TRBV19
CDR3 length: 17
D gene: TRBD2
CDR3 protein: CASSRAGAPGPYNEQFF
CDR3 DNA: TGTGCCAGTAGCCGAGCGGGGGCCCCGGGACCCTACAATGAGCAGTTCTTC

clone size: many
J gene: TRBJ1-2
V gene: TRBV4-3
CDR3 length: 15
D gene: -
CDR3 protein: CASSQDWGTRYGYTF
CDR3 DNA: TGCGCCAGCAGCCAAGATTGGGGGACGAGGTATGGCTACACCTTC

clone size: many
J gene: TRBJ1-5
V gene: TRBV6-2/TRBV6-3
CDR3 length: 14
D gene: -
CDR3 protein: CASSYWGSNQPQHF
CDR3 DNA: TGTGCCAGCAGTTACTGGGGTAGCAATCAGCCCCAGCATTTT

clone size: -
J gene: TRBJ1-5
V gene: TRBV20-1
CDR3 length: 16
D gene: -
CDR3 protein: CSARDPGGGGNQPQHF
CDR3 DNA: TGCAGTGCTAGAGATCCCGGTGGGGGGGGCAATCAGCCCCAGCATTTT

clone size: few
J gene: TRBJ2-5
V gene: TRBV24-1
CDR3 length: 15
D gene: TRBD1
CDR3 protein: CATSDQGTAQETQYF
CDR3 DNA: TGTGCCACCAGTGACCAAGGGACAGCCCAAGAGACCCAGTACTTC

clone size: many
J gene: TRBJ2-5
V gene: TRBV10-2
CDR3 length: 14
D gene: -
CDR3 protein: CASSELSDQETQYF
CDR3 DNA: TGCGCCAGCAGTGAGCTCTCTGATCAAGAGACCCAGTACTTC

clone size: many
J gene: TRBJ2-5
V gene: TRBV6-5
CDR3 length: 16
D gene: TRBD1
CDR3 protein: CASSYSWDSSQETQYF
CDR3 DNA: TGTGCCAGCAGTTACTCATGGGACAGCTCTCAAGAGACCCAGTACTTC

clone size: many
J gene: TRBJ1-3
V gene: TRBV7-2
CDR3 length: 16
D gene: -
CDR3 protein: CASSLIEAGAGNTIYF
CDR3 DNA: TGTGCCAGCAGCTTGATAGAGGCAGGGGCTGGAAACACCATATATTTT

clone size: many
J gene: TRBJ2-1
V gene: TRBV5-1
CDR3 length: 15
D gene: TRBD2
CDR3 protein: CASSLGLASWNEQFF
CDR3 DNA: TGCGCCAGCAGCTTAGGACTAGCGAGTTGGAATGAGCAGTTCTTC

clone size: -
J gene: TRBJ1-6
V gene: TRBV27
CDR3 length: 15
D gene: -
CDR3 protein: CASSLRVATIAPLHF
CDR3 DNA: TGTGCCAGCAGTTTGCGTGTGGCTACTATTGCACCCCTCCACTTT

clone size: many
J gene: TRBJ1-2
V gene: TRBV4-2
CDR3 length: 13
D gene: -
CDR3 protein: CASSQVGGYGYTF
CDR3 DNA: TGTGCCAGCAGCCAAGTGGGTGGCTATGGCTACACCTTC

clone size: many
J gene: TRBJ2-3
V gene: TRBV7-9
CDR3 length: 15
D gene: -
CDR3 protein: CASSLARRSTDTQYF
CDR3 DNA: TGTGCCAGCAGCTTGGCCCGACGGAGCACAGATACGCAGTATTTT

clone size: -
J gene: TRBJ2-3
V gene: TRBV30
CDR3 length: 15
D gene: -
CDR3 protein: CAWTSGGPSTDTQYF
CDR3 DNA: TGTGCCTGGACGTCTGGAGGGCCAAGCACAGATACGCAGTATTTT

clone size: many
J gene: TRBJ1-2
V gene: TRBV28
CDR3 length: 15
D gene: -
CDR3 protein: CASSLNIPGPMDYTF
CDR3 DNA: TGTGCCAGCAGCCTTAACATACCGGGTCCTATGGACTACACCTTC

clone size: many
J gene: TRBJ1-3
V gene: TRBV20-1
CDR3 length: 13
D gene: -
CDR3 protein: CSAREGGGNTIYF
CDR3 DNA: TGCAGTGCTAGAGAGGGAGGCGGAAACACCATATATTTT

clone size: many
J gene: TRBJ1-1
V gene: TRBV7-2
CDR3 length: 9
D gene: -
CDR3 protein: CASSFDVFF
CDR3 DNA: TGTGCCAGCAGCTTCGACGTTTTCTTT

clone size: many
J gene: TRBJ1-1
V gene: TRBV2
CDR3 length: 14
D gene: -
CDR3 protein: CASRAQTLGDEAFF
CDR3 DNA: TGTGCCAGCAGGGCGCAAACTCTGGGGGATGAAGCTTTCTTT